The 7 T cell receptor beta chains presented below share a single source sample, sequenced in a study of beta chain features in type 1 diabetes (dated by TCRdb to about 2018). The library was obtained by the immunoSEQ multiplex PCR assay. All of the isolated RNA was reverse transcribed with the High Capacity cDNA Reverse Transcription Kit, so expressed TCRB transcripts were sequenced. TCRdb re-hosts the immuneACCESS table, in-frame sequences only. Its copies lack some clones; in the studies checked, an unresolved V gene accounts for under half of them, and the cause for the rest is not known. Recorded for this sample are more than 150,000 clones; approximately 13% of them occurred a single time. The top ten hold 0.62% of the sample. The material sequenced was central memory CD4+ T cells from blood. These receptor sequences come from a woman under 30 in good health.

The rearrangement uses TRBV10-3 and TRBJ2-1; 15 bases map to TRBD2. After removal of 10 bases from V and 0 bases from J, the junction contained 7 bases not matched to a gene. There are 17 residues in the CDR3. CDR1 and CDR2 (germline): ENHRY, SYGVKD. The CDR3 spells CATLGTSGRISYNEQFF. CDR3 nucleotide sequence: TGTGCCACCCTGGGGACTAGCGGGAGGATCTCCTACAATGAGCAGTTCTTC.

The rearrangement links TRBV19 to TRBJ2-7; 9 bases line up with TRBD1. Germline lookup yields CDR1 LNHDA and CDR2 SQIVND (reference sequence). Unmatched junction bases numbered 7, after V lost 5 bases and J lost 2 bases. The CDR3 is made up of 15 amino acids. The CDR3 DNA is TGTGCCAGTAGTCCAAGGACAGGGGTACCCTACGAGCAGTACTTC. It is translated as CASSPRTGVPYEQYF.

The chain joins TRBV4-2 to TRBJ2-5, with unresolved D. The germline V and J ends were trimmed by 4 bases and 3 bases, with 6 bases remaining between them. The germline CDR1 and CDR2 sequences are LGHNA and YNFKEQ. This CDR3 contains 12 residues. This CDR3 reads CASSRREETQYF. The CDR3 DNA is TGTGCCAGCAGCCGACGGGAAGAGACCCAGTACTTC.

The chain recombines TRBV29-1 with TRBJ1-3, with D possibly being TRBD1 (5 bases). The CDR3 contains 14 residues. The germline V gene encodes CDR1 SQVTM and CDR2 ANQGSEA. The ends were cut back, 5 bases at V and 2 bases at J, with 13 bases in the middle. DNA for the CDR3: TGCAGCGTTCTCCTCAGACAGACTGGAAACACCATATATTTT. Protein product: CSVLLRQTGNTIYF.

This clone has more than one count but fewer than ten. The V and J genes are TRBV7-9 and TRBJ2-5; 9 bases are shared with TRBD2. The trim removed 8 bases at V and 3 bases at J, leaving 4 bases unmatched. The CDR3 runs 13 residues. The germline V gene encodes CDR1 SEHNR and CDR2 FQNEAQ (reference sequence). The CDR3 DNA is TGTGCCAGCGCCCGACTAGCGGAAGAGACCCAGTACTTC. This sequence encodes CASARLAEETQYF. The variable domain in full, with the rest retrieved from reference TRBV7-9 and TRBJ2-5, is DTGVSQNPRHKITKRGQNVTFRCDPISEHNRLYWYRQTLGQGPEFLTYFQNEAQLEKSRLLSDRFSAERPKGSFSTLEIQRTEQGDSAMYLCASARLAEETQYFGPGTRLLVL.

The CDR3 DNA is TGTGCCAGCAGCTTGGGAGGAGGGGTGCGTACTGAAGCTTTCTTT. Its protein is CASSLGGGVRTEAFF. V and J are TRBV7-6 and TRBJ1-1, with D possibly TRBD1 on 5 matching bases. V lost 3 bases to trimming and J lost 5 bases, with 16 bases between them. This CDR3 has 15 residues. The germline CDR1 and CDR2 sequences are SGHVS and FNYEAQ.

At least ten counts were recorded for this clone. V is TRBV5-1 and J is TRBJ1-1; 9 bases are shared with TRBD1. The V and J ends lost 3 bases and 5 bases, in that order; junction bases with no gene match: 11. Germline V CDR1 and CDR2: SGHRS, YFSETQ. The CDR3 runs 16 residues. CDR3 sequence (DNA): TGCGCCAGCAGCTCCGGACAGGGGAGGTCTAAGACTGAAGCTTTCTTT. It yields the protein CASSSGQGRSKTEAFF. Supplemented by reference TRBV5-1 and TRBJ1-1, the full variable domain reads KAGVTQTPRYLIKTRGQQVTLSCSPISGHRSVSWYQQTPGQGLQFLFEYFSETQRNKGNFPGRFSGRQFSNSRSEMNVSTLELGDSALYLCASSSGQGRSKTEAFFGQGTRLTVV.